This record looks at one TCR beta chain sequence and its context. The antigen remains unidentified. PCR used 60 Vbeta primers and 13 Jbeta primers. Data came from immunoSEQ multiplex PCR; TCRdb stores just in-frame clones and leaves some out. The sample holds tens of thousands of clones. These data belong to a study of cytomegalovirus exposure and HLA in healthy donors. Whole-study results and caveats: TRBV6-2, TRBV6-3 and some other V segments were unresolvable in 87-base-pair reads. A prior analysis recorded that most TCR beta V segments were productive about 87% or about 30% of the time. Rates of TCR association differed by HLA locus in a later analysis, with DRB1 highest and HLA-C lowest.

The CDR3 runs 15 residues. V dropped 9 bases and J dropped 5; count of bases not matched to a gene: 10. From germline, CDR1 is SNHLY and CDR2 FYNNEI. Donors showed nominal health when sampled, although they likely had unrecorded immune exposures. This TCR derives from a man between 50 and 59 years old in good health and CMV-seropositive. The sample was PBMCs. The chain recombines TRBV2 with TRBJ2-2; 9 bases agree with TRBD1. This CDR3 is CASTDRGLGTGELFF. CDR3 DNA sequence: TGTGCCAGTACGGACAGGGGCCTTGGGACCGGGGAGCTGTTTTTT.